The next 17 T cell receptor beta chains were all read from a single sample in a study of T cells after yellow fever vaccination. A single record per CDR3 protein comes from TCRdb applying MiXCR to the 5' RACE reads. The top ten hold 40% to 45% of the sample, which has more than 95,000 distinct CDR3 sequences, about 15% seen once. This specimen was CD8+ T cells sorted from PBMCs, taken 5 days after the yellow fever booster vaccination. These receptors were obtained from a man aged 18 to 30 who received the YFV17D yellow fever vaccine.

The chain carries TRBV19 and TRBJ1-2; D uncertain. The germline V gene has CDR1 LNHDA and CDR2 SQIVND (reference sequence). The CDR3 contains 15 residues. Trimming shortened V by 6 bases and J by 0 bases, and 14 bases separated the two germline ends. The CDR3 is CASRMLRLANYGYTF. In nucleotides, the CDR3 is TGTGCCAGTAGAATGCTACGGTTAGCTAACTATGGCTACACCTTC.

V and J are TRBV29-1 and TRBJ1-5, with D perhaps matching TRBD1 (5 bases). Trimming cost V 7 bases and J 0 bases, with 22 bases left between them. Looked up from germline, CDR1 is SQVTM and CDR2 is ANQGSEA. The CDR3 runs to 17 residues. The CDR3 is CSGRGEPLAYSNQPQHF. The CDR3, as DNA: TGCAGCGGGCGGGGGGAGCCCCTAGCATATAGCAATCAGCCCCAGCATTTT.

This clonotype was detected a few times. This chain connects TRBV20-1 to TRBJ2-7, with no clear D. The CDR3 consists of 13 residues. Trimming pared 1 base from V and 6 bases from J, leaving 13 bases between. The germline gives CDR1 DFQATT, CDR2 SNEGSKA (reference sequence). The CDR3 DNA is TGCAGTGCTAGAGCCCCCGAATTGGGCGAGCAGTACGTC. As protein: CSARAPELGEQYV.

The chain recombines TRBV13 with TRBJ2-1; D unclear. V shed 5 bases and J shed 7 bases, with 12 bases lying between them. CDR3 length equals 13 residues. The germline V gene has CDR1 PRHDT and CDR2 FYEKMQ (reference sequence). This chain's CDR3 is CASSPPAANEQFF. The CDR3 region has the DNA TGTGCCAGCAGCCCCCCGGCAGCGAATGAGCAGTTCTTC.

This clonotype was found a few times. This sequence joins TRBV6-5 and TRBJ1-2; D unresolved. CDR3 length: 14 amino acids. Germline V gene lookup returns CDR1 MNHEY and CDR2 SVGAGI. Trimming pared 0 bases from V and 8 bases from J, leaving 13 bases between. CDR3 nucleotides: TGTGCCAGCAGTTACTCGAGTGCGTTCGGAGGCTACACCTTC. It translates to CASSYSSAFGGYTF.

At least ten counts were recorded for this clonotype. This rearrangement joins TRBV5-1 to TRBJ2-7; 7 bases are shared with TRBD1. Germline CDR1 SGHRS, CDR2 YFSETQ. The CDR3 runs 13 residues. The V segment lost 4 bases and the J segment 4 bases; nucleotides outside the gene matches: 5. The CDR3 nucleotides are TGCGCCAGCAGCCAAGGACAGGTTTACGAGCAGTACTTC. Amino acid sequence: CASSQGQVYEQYF.

This clonotype has just a few counts. The chain combines TRBV4-1 with TRBJ2-7; 7 bases match TRBD2. The germline gives CDR1 MGHRA, CDR2 YSYEKL. The CDR3 extends over 13 amino acids. The V and J ends lost 5 bases and 5 bases, in that order; junction bases with no gene match: 6. The CDR3 reads CASSLPGGNEQYF. DNA for the CDR3: TGCGCCAGCAGCTTACCCGGGGGGAACGAGCAGTACTTC.

This chain connects TRBV4-1 to TRBJ2-7, with D possibly being TRBD2 (5 bases). Trimming cost V 5 bases and J 4 bases, with 15 bases left between them. Germline loops: CDR1 MGHRA, CDR2 YSYEKL. This CDR3 has 14 residues. The CDR3 here is CASSSAALGYEQYF. The CDR3 nucleotides read TGCGCCAGCAGCTCAGCGGCCCTAGGGTACGAGCAGTACTTC.

V and J are TRBV12-3 or TRBV12-4 and TRBJ1-2; D is unresolved. The CDR3 is made up of 13 amino acids. V lost 5 bases and J 5 bases, leaving 12 bases between the germline ends. In nucleotides, the CDR3 is TGTGCCAGCAGTCCAGCCGTCACGTATGGCTACACCTTC. Amino acid sequence: CASSPAVTYGYTF.

The gene calls are TRBV9 and TRBJ2-7; 7 nucleotides align to TRBD1. J lost 5 bases, V lost 4 bases, and 9 bases had no gene match. The CDR3 runs to 14 residues. CDR1 and CDR2 (germline): SGDLS, YYNGEE. CDR3 region: CASSSTPGTDEQYF. The CDR3 DNA sequence: TGTGCCAGCAGCTCGACCCCCGGGACAGACGAGCAGTACTTC. Looking up the rest from reference TRBV9 and TRBJ2-7 gives the full variable domain: DSGVTQTPKHLITATGQRVTLRCSPRSGDLSVYWYQQSLDQGLQFLIQYYNGEERAKGNILERFSAQQFPDLHSELNLSSLELGDSALYFCASSSTPGTDEQYFGPGTRLTVT.

This clonotype was counted a few times. The J gene is TRBJ2-3, the V gene TRBV4-1, with a tentative D call TRBD2 (6 bases). The CDR3 is made up of 16 amino acids. Germline V gene lookup returns CDR1 MGHRA and CDR2 YSYEKL. V lost 1 base and J 1 base, leaving 12 bases between the germline ends. The CDR3 nucleotides read TGCGCCAGCAGCCAAGTGGCCAGGGAGGGCACAGATACGCAGTATTTT. Amino acid sequence: CASSQVAREGTDTQYF.

This rearrangement joins TRBV19 to TRBJ1-5; 7 nucleotides align to TRBD1. Germline-derived CDR1 and CDR2 are LNHDA and SQIVND (reference sequence). J lost 4 bases, V lost 3 bases, and 3 bases had no gene match. The length of the CDR3 is 14 residues. The CDR3: CASSIDRVNQPQHF. For the CDR3, the DNA is TGTGCCAGTAGTATCGACAGGGTAAATCAGCCCCAGCATTTT.

This clonotype has at least ten counts. The V and J genes are TRBV9 and TRBJ2-5; D gene uncertain. V was cut by 4 bases and J by 5 bases, with 15 bases left in between. This CDR3 comprises 14 residues. CDR1 SGDLS and CDR2 YYNGEE come from the germline V gene. This chain's CDR3 is CASSPSGPTETQYF. CDR3 nucleotide sequence: TGTGCCAGCAGCCCTAGTGGGCCGACGGAGACCCAGTACTTC.

The chain couples TRBV20-1 to TRBJ2-7; TRBD2 matches at 8 bases. The CDR3 totals 16 residues. From germline, CDR1 is DFQATT and CDR2 SNEGSKA (reference sequence). After removal of 2 bases from V and 2 bases from J, the junction contained 11 bases not matched to a gene. The CDR3 sequence: CSARPVVSGVTYEQYF. DNA of the CDR3: TGCAGTGCTAGACCGGTGGTTAGCGGGGTTACCTACGAGCAGTACTTC.

J is TRBJ2-7 and V is TRBV11-2; D is ambiguous. The CDR3 is 12 residues long. Germline V CDR1 and CDR2: SGHAT, FQNNGV. The V end lost 0 bases, the J end lost 4 bases, and 4 bases lay between the germline ends. Here the CDR3 reads CASSLDSYEQYV. The CDR3 DNA reads TGTGCCAGCAGCTTAGATTCTTACGAGCAGTACGTC.

The gene calls are TRBV5-6 and TRBJ2-7, with 8 positions matching TRBD2. The V and J ends lost 3 bases and 2 bases, in that order; junction bases with no gene match: 7. The germline gives CDR1 SGHDT, CDR2 YYEEEE. CDR3 length equals 15 residues. For the CDR3, the DNA is TGTGCCAGCAGCTATGGTACTAGCGGACCCTACGAGCAGTACTTC. It encodes CASSYGTSGPYEQYF.

This clonotype was detected a few times. V and J are TRBV4-1 and TRBJ2-5; TRBD1 aligns across 8 bases. The V and J ends lost 2 bases and 5 bases, in that order; junction bases with no gene match: 7. This CDR3 has 15 residues. Per germline, CDR1 MGHRA and CDR2 YSYEKL. DNA of the CDR3: TGCGCCAGCAGCCAATTGACAGGGGCATTTGAGACCCAGTACTTC. It translates to CASSQLTGAFETQYF.